This TCR beta chain is drawn from a study of blood T cell repertoires in COVID-19. This clone has a single count. TCRdb's copy holds only in-frame clones and misses some; the assay was immunoSEQ multiplex PCR. The sample lists almost 250,000 clones, 86% occurring once. The CDR3 extends over 13 amino acids. The germline gives CDR1 SNHLY, CDR2 FYNNEI. V shed 9 bases and J shed 3 bases, with 14 bases lying between them. The sequence was collected from a woman aged 80 or older with COVID-19, enrolled during active disease. Material for sequencing was peripheral blood. This chain connects TRBV2 to TRBJ1-2, with D maybe TRBD1 (6 bases). The CDR3 region has the DNA TGTGCCAGAAGGACAGTCCTCGACTATGGCTACACCTTC. This codes for CARRTVLDYGYTF.